This record looks at one T cell receptor beta chain sequence and its context. It lacks a known antigen. Base-call qualities are not available, and no considerably larger clone is one nucleotide away. The record originates from a study of blood T cell repertoires in COVID-19 (dated by TCRdb to about 2020). Context from the whole study: The collaborator samples originated in the United States, Italy and Spain and spanned the acute and convalescent phases of COVID-19. The material from the prospective study consisted of cDNA or gDNA derived from T cells, B-cell-depleted T cells, or PBMCs. Deeply sampled blood TCRbeta repertoires from subjects exposed to, actively infected with, or recovered from COVID-19 were included in the dataset. The repertoires were released in a freely available public database intended as a resource for research on the immune response to SARS-CoV-2. Samples were obtained from the ongoing ImmuneRACE study (first 160 participants) and from 1,000 to 1,500 subjects provided by 6 global collaborators. Sample metadata almost always included a de-identified subject ID, COVID-19 status, age in years and sex. Where available, HLA class I and class II types were taken from metadata supplied by the sample provider and were not determined by assay-based typing. Overall study outcomes, separate from this receptor: The amount of clinical and demographic metadata varied by source and participant and was provided uncurated.

TCRbeta CDR3 regions were amplified from genomic DNA by means of the immunoSEQ Assay, a bias-controlled multiplex PCR. The published analysis was carried out like this. The number of nucleated cells in each sample was estimated by amplification of reference gene primers within the assay. Sequence reads were collapsed and filtered to measure the absolute abundance of every unique TCRbeta CDR3 rearrangement. For each sample, productive Simpson clonality was calculated as the square root of Simpson's diversity index across productive rearrangements. TCRdb limited this immuneACCESS table to in-frame rearrangements with V and J called. A share of clones is missing; checked studies link under half to unresolved V genes, and the rest is unexplained. V and J calls and clone size follow that table, whereas D and trimming were derived from the DNA. In this sample the table shows some 150,000 clones, 81% of which occur a single time. The ten largest clones represent about 8.4% of the sample.

Each collaborating institution followed its own protocols to collect whole blood in K2EDTA tubes. For TCRbeta analysis, collaborators shipped samples as frozen whole blood, isolated PBMCs, or DNA extracted from either of those sample types. V is pruned by 7 bases and J by 12 bases, leaving 5 bases of the junction without a gene match. The CDR3 runs 11 residues from the cysteine to the phenylalanine. Only the CDR3 part of the read is kept: 33 bases, read in frame from the first base. The germline V gene specifies SNHLY as CDR1 and FYNNEI as CDR2. Sequenced sample: peripheral blood. The receptor was isolated from a woman aged 55 to 70 with active or convalescent COVID-19. The rearranged chain carries TRBV2 and TRBJ2-1, and 8 junction bases match TRBD2. The nucleotides are TGTGCCAGCACTGGCGGGAGGACGCAGTTCTTC. Its protein product is CASTGGRTQFF.